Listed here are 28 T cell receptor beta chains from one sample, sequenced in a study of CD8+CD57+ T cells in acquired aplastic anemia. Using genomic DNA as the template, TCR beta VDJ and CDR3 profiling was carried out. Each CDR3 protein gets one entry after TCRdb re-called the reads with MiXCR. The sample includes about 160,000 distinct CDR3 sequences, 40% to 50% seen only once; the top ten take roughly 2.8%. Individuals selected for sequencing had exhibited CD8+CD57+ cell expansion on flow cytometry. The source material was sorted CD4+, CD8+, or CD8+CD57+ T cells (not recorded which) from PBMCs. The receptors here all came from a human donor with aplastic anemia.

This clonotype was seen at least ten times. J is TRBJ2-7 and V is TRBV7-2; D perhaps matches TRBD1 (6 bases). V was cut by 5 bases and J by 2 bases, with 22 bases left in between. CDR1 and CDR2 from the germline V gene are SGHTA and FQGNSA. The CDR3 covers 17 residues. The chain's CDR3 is CASSPTDVGQPAYEQYF. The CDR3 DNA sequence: TGTGCCAGCAGCCCTACAGACGTCGGACAGCCCGCCTACGAGCAGTACTTC.

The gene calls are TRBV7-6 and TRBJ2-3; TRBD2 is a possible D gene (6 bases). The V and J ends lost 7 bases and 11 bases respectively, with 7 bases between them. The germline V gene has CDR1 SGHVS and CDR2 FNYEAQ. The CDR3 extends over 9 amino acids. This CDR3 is CASTGEQYF. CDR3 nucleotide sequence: TGTGCCAGCACGGGGGAGCAGTATTTT.

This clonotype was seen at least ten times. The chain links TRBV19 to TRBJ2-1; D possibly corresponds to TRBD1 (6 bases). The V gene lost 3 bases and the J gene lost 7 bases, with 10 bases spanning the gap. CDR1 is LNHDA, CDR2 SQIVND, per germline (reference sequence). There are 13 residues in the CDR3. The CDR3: CASSIGQGNEQFF. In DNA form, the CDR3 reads TGTGCCAGTAGTATCGGGCAGGGGAATGAGCAGTTCTTC.

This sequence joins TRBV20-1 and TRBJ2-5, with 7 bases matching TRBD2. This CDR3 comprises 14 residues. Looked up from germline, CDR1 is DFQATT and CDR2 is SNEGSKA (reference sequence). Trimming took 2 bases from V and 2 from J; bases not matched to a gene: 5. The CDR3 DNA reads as TGCAGTGCTAGATCAGGACTAGAGCAAGAGACCCAGTACTTC. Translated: CSARSGLEQETQYF.

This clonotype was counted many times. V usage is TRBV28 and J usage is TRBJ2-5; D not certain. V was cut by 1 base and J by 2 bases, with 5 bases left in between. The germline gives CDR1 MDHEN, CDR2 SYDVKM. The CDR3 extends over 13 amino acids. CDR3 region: CASSLSRQETQYF. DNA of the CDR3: TGTGCCAGCAGTTTATCTCGGCAAGAGACCCAGTACTTC.

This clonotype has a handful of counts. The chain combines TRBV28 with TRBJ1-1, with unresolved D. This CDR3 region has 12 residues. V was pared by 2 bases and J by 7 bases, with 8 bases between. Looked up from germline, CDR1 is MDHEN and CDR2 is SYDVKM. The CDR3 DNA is TGTGCCAGCAGTTTACATCCGAATGAAGCTTTCTTT. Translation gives CASSLHPNEAFF.

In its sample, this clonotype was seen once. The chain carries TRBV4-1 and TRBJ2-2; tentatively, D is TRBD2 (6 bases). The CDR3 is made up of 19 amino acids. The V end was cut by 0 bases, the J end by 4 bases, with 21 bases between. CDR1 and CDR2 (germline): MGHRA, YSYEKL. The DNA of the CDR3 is TGCGCCAGCAGCCAAGAAAGGGGACGGTCGGAGGGGAGCACCGGGGAGCTGTTTTTT. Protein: CASSQERGRSEGSTGELFF.

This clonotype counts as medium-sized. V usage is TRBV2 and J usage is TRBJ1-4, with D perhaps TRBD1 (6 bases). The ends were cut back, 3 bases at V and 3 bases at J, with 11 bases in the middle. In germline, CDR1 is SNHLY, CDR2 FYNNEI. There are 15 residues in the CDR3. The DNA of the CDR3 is TGTGCCAGCAGTGACCCCTGGGGGCCTAATGAAAAACTGTTTTTT. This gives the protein CASSDPWGPNEKLFF. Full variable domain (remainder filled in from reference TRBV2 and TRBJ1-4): EPEVTQTPSHQVTQMGQEVILRCVPISNHLYFYWYRQILGQKVEFLVSFYNNEISEKSEIFDDQFSVERPDGSNFTLKIRSTKLEDSAMYFCASSDPWGPNEKLFFGSGTQLSVL.

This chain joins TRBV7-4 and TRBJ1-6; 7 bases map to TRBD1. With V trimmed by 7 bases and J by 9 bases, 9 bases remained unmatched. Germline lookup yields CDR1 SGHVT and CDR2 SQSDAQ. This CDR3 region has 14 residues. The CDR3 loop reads CASINRDRTSPLHF. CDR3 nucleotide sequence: TGTGCCAGCATCAACCGGGACAGAACTTCACCCCTCCACTTT. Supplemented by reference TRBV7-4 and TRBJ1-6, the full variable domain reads GAGVSQSPRYKVAKRGRDVALRCDSISGHVTLYWYRQTLGQGSEVLTYSQSDAQRDKSGRPSGRFSAERPERSVSTLKIQRTEQGDSAVYLCASINRDRTSPLHFGNGTRLTVT.

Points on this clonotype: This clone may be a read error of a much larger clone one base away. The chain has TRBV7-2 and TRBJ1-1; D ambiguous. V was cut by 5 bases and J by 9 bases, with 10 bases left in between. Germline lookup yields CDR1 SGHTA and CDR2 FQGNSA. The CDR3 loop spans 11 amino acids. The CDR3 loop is CASSEEEKAFF. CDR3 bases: TGTGCCAGCAGCGAGGAAGAAAAAGCTTTCTTT. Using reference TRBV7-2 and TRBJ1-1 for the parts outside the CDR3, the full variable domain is GAGVSQSPSNKVTEKGKDVELRCDPISGHTALYWYRQSLGQGLEFLIYFQGNSAPDKSGLPSDRFSAERTGGSVSTLTIQRTQQEDSAVYLCASSEEEKAFFGQGTRLTVV.

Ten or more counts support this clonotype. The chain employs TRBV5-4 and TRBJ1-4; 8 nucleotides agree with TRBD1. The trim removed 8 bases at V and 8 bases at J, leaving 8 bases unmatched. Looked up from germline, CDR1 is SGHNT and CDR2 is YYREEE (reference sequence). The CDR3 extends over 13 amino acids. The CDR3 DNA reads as TGTGCCAGTGGACAGGGCTTTTCGGAAAAACTGTTTTTT. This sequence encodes CASGQGFSEKLFF.

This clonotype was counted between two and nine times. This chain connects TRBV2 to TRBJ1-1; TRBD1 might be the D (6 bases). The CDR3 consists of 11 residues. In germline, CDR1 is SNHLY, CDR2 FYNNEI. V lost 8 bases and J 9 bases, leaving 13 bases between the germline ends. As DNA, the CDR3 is TGTGCCAGCTCACCCGGACAGAAAGCTTTCTTT. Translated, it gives CASSPGQKAFF.

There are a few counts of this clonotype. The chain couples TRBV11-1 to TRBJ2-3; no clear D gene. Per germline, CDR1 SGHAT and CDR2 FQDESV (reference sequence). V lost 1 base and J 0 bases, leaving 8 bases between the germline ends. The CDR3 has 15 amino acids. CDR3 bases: TGTGCCAGCAGCTTAGTAACTACTAGCACAGATACGCAGTATTTT. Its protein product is CASSLVTTSTDTQYF.

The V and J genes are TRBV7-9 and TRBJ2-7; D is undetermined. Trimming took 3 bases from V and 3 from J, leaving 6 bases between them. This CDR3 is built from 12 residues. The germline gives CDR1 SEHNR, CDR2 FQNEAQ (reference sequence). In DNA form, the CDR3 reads TGTGCCAGCAGCTTGAATCACTACGAGCAGTACTTC. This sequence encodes CASSLNHYEQYF.

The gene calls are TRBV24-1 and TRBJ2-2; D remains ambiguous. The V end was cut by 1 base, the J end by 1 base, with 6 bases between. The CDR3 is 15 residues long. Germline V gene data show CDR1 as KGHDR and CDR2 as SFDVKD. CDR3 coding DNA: TGTGCCACCAGTGATTTCTCCAGGAACACCGGGGAGCTGTTTTTT. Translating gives CATSDFSRNTGELFF.

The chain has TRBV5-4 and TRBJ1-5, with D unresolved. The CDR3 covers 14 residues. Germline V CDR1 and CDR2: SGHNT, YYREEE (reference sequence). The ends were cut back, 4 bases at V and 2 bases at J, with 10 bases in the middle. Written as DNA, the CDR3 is TGTGCCAGCAGCGCGGACGGACGCAATCAGCCCCAGCATTTT. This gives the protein CASSADGRNQPQHF.

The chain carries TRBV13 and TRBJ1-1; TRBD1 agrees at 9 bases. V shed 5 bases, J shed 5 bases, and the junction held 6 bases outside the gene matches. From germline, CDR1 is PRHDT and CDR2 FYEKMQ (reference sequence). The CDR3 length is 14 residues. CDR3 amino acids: CASSVTGGRTEAFF. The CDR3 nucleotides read TGTGCCAGCAGCGTTACAGGGGGCAGAACTGAAGCTTTCTTT. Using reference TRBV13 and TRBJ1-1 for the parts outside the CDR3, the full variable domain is AAGVIQSPRHLIKEKRETATLKCYPIPRHDTVYWYQQGPGQDPQFLISFYEKMQSDKGSIPDRFSAQQFSDYHSELNMSSLELGDSALYFCASSVTGGRTEAFFGQGTRLTVV.

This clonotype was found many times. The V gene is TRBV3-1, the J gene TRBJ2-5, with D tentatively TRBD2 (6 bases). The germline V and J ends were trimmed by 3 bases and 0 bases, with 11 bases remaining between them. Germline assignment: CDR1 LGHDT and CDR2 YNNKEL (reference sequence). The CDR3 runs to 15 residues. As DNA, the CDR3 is TGTGCCAGCAGCCAGATACTAGCAAACCAAGAGACCCAGTACTTC. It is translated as CASSQILANQETQYF.

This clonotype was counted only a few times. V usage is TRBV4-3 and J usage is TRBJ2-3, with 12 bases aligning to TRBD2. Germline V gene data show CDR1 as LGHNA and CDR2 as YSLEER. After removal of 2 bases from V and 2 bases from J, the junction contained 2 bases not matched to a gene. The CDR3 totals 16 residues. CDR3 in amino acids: CASSQLAGGDTDTQYF. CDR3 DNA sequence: TGCGCCAGCAGCCAACTAGCGGGAGGGGACACAGATACGCAGTATTTT.

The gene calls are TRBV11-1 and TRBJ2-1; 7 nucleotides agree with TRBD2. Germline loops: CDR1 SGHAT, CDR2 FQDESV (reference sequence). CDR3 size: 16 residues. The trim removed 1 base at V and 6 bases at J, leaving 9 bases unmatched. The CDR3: CASSLGAGRLSNEQFF. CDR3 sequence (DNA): TGTGCCAGCAGCTTAGGGGCCGGGAGGCTCTCCAATGAGCAGTTCTTC.

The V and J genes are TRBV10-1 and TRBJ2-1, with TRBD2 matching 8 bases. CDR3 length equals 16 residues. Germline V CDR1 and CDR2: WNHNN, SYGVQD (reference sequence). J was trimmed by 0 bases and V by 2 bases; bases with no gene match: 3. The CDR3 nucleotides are TGCGCCAGCAGTGAGGCTGGGACTAGCTCCTACAATGAGCAGTTCTTC. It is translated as CASSEAGTSSYNEQFF.

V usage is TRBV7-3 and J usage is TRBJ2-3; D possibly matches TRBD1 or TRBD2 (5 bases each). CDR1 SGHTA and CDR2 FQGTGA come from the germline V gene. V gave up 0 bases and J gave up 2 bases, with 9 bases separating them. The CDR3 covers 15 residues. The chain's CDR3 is CASSLTGAATDTQYF. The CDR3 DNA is TGTGCCAGCAGCTTAACCGGGGCAGCCACAGATACGCAGTATTTT.

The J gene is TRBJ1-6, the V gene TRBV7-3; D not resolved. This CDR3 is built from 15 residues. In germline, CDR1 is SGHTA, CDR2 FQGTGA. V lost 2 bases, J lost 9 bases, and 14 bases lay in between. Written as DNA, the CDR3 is TGTGCCAGCAGCTTAGAGGGAGTTAGGTCTTCACCCCTCCACTTT. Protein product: CASSLEGVRSSPLHF.

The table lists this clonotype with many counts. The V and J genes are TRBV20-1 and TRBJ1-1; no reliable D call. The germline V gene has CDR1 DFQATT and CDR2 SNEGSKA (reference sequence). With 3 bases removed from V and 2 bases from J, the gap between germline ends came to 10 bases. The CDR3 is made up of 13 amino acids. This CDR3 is CSASLIVNTEAFF. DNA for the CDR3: TGCAGTGCTAGTTTGATAGTAAACACTGAAGCTTTCTTT.

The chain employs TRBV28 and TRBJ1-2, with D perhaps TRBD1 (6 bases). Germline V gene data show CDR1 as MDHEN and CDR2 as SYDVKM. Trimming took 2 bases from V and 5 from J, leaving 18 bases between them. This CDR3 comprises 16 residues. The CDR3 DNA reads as TGTGCCAGCAGTTTAGGGAGTACAGGGACCAGATATGGCTACACCTTC. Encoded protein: CASSLGSTGTRYGYTF.

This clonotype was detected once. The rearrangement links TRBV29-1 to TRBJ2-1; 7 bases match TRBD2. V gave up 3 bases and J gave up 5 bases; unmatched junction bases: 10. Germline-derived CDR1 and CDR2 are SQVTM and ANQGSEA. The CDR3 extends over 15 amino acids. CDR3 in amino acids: CSVEGLRGSNNEQFF. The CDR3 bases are TGCAGCGTTGAGGGTCTGCGCGGGAGCAACAATGAGCAGTTCTTC.

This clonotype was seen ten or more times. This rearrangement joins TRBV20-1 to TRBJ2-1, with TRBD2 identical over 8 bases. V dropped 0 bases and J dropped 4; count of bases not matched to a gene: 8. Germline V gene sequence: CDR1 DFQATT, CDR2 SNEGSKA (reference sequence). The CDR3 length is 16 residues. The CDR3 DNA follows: TGCAGTGCTAGAGATAGCCGAGCGGGAGCGTACAATGAGCAGTTCTTC. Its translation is CSARDSRAGAYNEQFF.

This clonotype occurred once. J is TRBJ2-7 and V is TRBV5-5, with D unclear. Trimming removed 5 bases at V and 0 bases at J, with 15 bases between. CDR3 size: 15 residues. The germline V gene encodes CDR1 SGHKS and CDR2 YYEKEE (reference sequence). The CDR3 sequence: CASRRTLGSSYEQYF. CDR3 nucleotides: TGTGCCAGCAGGCGCACCCTCGGCAGCTCCTACGAGCAGTACTTC.